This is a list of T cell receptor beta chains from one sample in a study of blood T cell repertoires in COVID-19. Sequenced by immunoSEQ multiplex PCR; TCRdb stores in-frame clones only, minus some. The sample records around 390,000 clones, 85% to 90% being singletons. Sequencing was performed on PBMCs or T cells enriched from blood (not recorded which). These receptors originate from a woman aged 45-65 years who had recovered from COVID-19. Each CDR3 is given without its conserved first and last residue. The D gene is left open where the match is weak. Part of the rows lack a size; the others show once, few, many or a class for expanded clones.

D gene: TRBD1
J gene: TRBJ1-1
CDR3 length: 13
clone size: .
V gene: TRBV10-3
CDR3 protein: AISEDREINTEAF

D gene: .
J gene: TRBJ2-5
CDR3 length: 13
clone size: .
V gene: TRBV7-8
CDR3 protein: ASSLVQGSPETQY

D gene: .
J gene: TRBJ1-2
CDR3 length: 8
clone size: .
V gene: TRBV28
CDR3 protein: ASSAGGYT

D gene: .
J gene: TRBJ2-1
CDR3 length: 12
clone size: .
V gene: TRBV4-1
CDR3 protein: ASSQDGQGLEQF

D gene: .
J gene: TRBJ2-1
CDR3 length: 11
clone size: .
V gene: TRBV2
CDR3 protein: ASSRQEGGEQF

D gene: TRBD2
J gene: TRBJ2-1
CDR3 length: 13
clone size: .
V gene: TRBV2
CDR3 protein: ASSPASGGVNEQF

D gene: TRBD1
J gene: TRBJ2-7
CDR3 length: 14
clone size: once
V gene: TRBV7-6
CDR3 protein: ASSPQGVLPSYEQY

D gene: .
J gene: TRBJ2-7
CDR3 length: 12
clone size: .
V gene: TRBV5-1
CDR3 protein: ASSFEGEDYEQY

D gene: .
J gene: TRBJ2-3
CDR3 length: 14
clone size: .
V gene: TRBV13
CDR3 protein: ASSPRTFPSTDTQY

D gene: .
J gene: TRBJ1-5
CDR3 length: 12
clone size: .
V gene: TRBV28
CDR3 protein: ASSFGGPIQPQH

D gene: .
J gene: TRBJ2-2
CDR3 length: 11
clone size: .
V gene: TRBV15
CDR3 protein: APVHRNTGELF

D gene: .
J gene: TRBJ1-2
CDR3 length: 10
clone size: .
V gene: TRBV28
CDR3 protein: ASLSRGGSYT

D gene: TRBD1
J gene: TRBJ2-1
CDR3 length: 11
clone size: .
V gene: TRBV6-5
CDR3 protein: ASSLGQGYEQF

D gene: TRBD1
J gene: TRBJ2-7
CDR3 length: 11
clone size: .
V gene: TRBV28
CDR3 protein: ASSASGGNEQY

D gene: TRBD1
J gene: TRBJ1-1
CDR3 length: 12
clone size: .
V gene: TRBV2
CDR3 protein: ASRRRGQNTEAF

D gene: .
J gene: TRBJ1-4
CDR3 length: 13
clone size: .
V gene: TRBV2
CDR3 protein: ASSPPGGVGEKLF

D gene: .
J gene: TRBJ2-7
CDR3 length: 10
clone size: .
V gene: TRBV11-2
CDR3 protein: ASSLDRTEEY

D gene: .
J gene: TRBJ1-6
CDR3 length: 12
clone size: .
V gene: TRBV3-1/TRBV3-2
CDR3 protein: ASSQEGGSTPLH

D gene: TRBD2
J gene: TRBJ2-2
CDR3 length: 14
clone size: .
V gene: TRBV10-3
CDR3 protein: AISGSGGPNTGELF

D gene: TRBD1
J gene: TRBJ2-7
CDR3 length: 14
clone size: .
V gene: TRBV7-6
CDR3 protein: ASSLALGQGSYEQY

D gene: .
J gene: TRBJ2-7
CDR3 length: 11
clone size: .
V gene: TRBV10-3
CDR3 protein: AISEIRAYEQY

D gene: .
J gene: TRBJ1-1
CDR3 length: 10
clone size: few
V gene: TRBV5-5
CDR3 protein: ASSGGKTEAF

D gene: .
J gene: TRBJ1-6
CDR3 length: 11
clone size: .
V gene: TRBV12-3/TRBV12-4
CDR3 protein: ASSPYSNSPLH

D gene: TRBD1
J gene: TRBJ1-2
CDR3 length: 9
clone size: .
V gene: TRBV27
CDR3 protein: ASGTGNGYT

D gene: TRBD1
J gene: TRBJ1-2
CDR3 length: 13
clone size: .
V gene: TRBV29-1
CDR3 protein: SVETLGTGNYGYT

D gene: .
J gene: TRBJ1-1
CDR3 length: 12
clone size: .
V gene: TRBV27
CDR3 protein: ASSFSGAGTEAF

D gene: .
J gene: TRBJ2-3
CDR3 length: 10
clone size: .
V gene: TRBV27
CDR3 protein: ASSYNTDTQY

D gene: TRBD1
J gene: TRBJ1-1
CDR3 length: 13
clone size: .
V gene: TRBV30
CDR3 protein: AWSRTGGEWTEAF

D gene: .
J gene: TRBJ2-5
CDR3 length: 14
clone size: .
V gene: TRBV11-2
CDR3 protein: ASRDPLDDYQETQY

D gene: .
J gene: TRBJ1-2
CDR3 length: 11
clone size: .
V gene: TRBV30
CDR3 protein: AWSVHSLYGYT

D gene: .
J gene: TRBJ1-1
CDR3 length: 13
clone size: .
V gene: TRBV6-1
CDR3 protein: ASSERKGLNTEAF

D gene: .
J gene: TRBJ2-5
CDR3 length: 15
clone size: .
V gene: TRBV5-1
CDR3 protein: ASSRRRGIVVQETQY

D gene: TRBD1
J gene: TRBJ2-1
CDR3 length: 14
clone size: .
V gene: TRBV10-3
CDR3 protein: AISDLMDRGPPKQF

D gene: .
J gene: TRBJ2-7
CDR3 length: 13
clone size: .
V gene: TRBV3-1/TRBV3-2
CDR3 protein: ASSQGAADRGEQY

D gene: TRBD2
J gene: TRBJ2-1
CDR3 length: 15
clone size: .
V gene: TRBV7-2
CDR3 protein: ASSLSPAGTSGVEQF

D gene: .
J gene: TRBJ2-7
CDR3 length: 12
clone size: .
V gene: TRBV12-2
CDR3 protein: ASRLVQESYEQY